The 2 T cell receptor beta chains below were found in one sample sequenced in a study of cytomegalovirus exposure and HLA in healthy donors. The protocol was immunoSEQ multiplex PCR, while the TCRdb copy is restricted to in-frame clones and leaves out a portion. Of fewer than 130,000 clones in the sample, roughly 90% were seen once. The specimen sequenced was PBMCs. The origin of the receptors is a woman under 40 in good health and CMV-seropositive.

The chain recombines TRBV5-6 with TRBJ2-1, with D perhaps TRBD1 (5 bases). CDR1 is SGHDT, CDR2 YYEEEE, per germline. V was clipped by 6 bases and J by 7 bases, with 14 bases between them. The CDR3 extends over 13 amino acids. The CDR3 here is CASKRKGENEQFF. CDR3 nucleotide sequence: TGTGCCAGCAAACGGAAAGGGGAAAATGAGCAGTTCTTC.

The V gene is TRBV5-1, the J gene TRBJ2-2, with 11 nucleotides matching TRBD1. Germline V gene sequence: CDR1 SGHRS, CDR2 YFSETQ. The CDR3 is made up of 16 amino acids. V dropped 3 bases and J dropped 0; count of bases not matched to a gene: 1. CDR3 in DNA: TGCGCCAGCAGCTGGACAGGGGGCGCGAACACCGGGGAGCTGTTTTTT. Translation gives CASSWTGGANTGELFF.